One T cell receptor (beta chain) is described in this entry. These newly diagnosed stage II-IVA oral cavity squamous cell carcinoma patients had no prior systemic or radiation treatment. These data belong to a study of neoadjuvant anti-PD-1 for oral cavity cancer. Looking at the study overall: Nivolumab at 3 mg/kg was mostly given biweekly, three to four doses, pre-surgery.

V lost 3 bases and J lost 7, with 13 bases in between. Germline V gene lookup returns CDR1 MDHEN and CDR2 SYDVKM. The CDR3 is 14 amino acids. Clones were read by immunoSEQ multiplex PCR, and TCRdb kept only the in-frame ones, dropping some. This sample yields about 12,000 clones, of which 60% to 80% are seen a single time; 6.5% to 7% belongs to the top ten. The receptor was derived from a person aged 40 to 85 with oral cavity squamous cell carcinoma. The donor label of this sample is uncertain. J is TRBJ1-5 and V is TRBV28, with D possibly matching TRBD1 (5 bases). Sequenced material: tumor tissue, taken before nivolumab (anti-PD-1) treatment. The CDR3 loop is CASSFRRGQQPQHF. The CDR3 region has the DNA TGTGCCAGCAGTTTCAGGAGGGGCCAACAGCCCCAGCATTTT.